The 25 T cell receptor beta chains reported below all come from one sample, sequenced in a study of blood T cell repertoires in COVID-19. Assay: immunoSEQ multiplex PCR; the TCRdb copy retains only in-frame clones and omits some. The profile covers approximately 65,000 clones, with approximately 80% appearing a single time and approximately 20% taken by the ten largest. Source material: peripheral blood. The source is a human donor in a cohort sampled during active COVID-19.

For the CDR3, the DNA is TGCAGCGACCAGACAGGGGGTGCTCGCTACACCTTC. It is translated as CSDQTGGARYTF. The chain employs TRBV29-1 and TRBJ1-2, with TRBD1 matching over 9 bases. Germline CDR1 is SQVTM and CDR2 is ANQGSEA. The CDR3 length is 12 residues. Unmatched junction bases numbered 9, after V lost 7 bases and J lost 9 bases.

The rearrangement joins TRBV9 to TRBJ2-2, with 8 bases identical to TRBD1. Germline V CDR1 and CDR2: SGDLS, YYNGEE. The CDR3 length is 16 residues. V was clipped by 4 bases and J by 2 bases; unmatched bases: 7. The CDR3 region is CASSISGGVNTGELFF. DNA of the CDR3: TGTGCCAGCAGCATATCAGGGGGCGTAAACACCGGGGAGCTGTTTTTT.

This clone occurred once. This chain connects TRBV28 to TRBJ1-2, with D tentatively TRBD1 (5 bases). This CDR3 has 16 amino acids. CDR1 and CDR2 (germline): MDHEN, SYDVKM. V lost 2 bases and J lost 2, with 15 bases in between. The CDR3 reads CASSLEPGGVNYGYTF. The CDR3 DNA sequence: TGTGCCAGCAGTTTAGAGCCGGGGGGTGTGAACTATGGCTACACCTTC.

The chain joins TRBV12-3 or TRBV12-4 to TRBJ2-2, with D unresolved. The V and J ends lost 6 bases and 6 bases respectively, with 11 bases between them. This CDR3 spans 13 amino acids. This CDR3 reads CASRRSEPGELFF. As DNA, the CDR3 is TGTGCCAGCAGACGCAGTGAACCCGGGGAGCTGTTTTTT.

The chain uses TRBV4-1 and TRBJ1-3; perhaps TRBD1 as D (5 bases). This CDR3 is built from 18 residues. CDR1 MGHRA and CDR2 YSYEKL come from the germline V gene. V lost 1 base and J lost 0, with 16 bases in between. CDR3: CASSQGWRDFSSGNTIYF. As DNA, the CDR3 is TGCGCCAGCAGCCAAGGGTGGAGGGACTTCAGCTCTGGAAACACCATATATTTT.

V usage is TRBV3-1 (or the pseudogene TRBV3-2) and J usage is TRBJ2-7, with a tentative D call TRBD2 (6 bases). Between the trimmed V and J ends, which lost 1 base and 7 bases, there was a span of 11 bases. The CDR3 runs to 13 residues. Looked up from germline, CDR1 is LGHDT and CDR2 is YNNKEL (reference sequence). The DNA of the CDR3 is TGTGCCAGCAGCCAAGTGGGGGGTTTAGAGCAGTACTTC. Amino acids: CASSQVGGLEQYF.

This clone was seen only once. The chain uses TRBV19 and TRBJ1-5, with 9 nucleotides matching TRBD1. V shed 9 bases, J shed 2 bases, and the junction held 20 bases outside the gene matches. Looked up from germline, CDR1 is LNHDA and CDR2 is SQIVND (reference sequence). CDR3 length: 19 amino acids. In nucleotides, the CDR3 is TGTGCCAGCAAGACAGGGTTACAGGGGGCGCAAGGTGGCAATCAGCCCCAGCATTTT. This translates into CASKTGLQGAQGGNQPQHF.

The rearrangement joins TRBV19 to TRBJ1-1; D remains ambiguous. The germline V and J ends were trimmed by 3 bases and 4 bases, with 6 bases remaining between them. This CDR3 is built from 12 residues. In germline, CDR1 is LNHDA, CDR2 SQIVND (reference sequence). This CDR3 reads CASSIFGTEAFF. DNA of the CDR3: TGTGCCAGTAGTATTTTCGGCACTGAAGCTTTCTTT. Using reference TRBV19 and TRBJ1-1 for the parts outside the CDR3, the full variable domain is DGGITQSPKYLFRKEGQNVTLSCEQNLNHDAMYWYRQDPGQGLRLIYYSQIVNDFQKGDIAEGYSVSREKKESFPLTVTSAQKNPTAFYLCASSIFGTEAFFGQGTRLTVV.

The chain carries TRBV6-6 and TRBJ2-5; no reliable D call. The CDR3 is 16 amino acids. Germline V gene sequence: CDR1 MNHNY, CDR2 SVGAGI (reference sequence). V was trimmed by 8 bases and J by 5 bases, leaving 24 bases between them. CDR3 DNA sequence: TGTGCCAGCGAAGACGGGTCAATCCTACGACGGGAGACCCAGTACTTC. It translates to CASEDGSILRRETQYF.

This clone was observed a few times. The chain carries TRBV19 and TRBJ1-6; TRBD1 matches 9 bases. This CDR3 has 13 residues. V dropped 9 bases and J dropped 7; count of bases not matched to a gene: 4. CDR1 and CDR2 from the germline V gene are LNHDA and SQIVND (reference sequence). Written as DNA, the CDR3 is TGTGCCAGCTCGGGACAGGGAAATTCACCCCTCCACTTT. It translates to CASSGQGNSPLHF.

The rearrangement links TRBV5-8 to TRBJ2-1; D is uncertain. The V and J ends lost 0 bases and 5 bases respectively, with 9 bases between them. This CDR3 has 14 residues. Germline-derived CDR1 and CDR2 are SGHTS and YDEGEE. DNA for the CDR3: TGTGCCAGCAGCTTGGGACAACTCCACAATGAGCAGTTCTTC. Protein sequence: CASSLGQLHNEQFF.

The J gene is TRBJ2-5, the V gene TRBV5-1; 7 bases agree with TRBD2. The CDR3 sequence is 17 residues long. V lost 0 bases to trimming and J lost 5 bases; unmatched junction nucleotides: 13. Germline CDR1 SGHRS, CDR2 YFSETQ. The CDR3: CASSLEGWATGRETQYF. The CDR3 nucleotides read TGCGCCAGCAGCTTGGAGGGTTGGGCTACCGGGAGGGAGACCCAGTACTTC.

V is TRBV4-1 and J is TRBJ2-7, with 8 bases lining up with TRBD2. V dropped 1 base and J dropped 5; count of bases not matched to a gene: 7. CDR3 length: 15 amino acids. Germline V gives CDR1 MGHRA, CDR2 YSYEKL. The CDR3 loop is CASSQAGGGLNEQYF. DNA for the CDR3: TGCGCCAGCAGCCAAGCGGGCGGGGGGTTAAACGAGCAGTACTTC.

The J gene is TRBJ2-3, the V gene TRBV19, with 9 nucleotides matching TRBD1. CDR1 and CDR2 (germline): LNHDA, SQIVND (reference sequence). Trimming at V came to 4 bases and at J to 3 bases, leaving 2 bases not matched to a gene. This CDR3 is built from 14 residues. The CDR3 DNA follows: TGTGCCAGTAGTACCGGGACAGGGACAGATACGCAGTATTTT. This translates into CASSTGTGTDTQYF.

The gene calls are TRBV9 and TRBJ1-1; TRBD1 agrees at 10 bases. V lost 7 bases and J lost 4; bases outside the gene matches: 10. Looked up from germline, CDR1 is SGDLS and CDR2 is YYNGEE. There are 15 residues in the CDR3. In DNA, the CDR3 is TGTGCCAGCGGCGGACAGGGGGTAGGGAGCACTGAAGCTTTCTTT. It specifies CASGGQGVGSTEAFF. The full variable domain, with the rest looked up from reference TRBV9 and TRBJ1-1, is DSGVTQTPKHLITATGQRVTLRCSPRSGDLSVYWYQQSLDQGLQFLIQYYNGEERAKGNILERFSAQQFPDLHSELNLSSLELGDSALYFCASGGQGVGSTEAFFGQGTRLTVV.

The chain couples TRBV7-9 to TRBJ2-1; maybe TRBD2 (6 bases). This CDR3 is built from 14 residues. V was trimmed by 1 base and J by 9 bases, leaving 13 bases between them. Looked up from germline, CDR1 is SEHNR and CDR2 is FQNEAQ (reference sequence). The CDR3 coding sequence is TGTGCCAGCAGCTTAGGTAGCGGCAGTATTGAGCAGTTCTTC. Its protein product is CASSLGSGSIEQFF.

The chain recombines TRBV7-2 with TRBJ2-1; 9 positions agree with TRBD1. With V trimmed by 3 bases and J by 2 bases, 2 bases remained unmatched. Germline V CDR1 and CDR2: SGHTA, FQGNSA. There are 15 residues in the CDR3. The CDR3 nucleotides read TGTGCCAGCAGCTTGTGGGACAGGGCCTACAATGAGCAGTTCTTC. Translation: CASSLWDRAYNEQFF. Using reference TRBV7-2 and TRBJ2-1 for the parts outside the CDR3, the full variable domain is GAGVSQSPSNKVTEKGKDVELRCDPISGHTALYWYRQSLGQGLEFLIYFQGNSAPDKSGLPSDRFSAERTGGSVSTLTIQRTQQEDSAVYLCASSLWDRAYNEQFFGPGTRLTVL.

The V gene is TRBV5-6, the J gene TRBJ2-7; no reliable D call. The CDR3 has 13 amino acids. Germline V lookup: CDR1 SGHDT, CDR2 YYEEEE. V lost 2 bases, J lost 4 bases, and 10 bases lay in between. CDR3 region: CASSLRSGYEQYF. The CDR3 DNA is TGTGCCAGCAGCTTAAGGAGTGGTTACGAGCAGTACTTC.

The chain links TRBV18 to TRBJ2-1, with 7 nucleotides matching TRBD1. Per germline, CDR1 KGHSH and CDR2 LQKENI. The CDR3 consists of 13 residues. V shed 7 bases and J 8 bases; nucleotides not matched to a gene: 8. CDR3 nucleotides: TGTGCCAGCTGGGGACAGTCGTTGGATGAGCAGTTCTTC. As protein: CASWGQSLDEQFF.

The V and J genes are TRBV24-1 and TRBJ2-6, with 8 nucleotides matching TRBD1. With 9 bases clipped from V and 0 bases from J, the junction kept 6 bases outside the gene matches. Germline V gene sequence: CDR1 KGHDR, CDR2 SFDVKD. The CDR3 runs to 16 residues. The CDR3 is CATSGTGRSGANVLTF. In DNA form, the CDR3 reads TGTGCCACCTCCGGGACAGGCCGCTCTGGGGCCAACGTCCTGACTTTC.

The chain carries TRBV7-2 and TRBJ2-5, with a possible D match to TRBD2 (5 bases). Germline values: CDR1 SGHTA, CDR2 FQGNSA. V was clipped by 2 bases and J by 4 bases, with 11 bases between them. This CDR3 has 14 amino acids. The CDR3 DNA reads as TGTGCCAGCAGCTTAAGCTCGCGGGCAGAGACCCAGTACTTC. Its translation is CASSLSSRAETQYF. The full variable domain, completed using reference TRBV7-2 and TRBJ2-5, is GAGVSQSPSNKVTEKGKDVELRCDPISGHTALYWYRQSLGQGLEFLIYFQGNSAPDKSGLPSDRFSAERTGGSVSTLTIQRTQQEDSAVYLCASSLSSRAETQYFGPGTRLLVL.

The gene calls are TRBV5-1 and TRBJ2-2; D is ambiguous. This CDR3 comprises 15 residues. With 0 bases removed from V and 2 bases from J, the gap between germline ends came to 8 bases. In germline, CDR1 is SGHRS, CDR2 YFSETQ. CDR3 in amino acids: CASSLEALNTGELFF. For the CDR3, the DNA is TGCGCCAGCAGCTTGGAAGCCCTAAACACCGGGGAGCTGTTTTTT.

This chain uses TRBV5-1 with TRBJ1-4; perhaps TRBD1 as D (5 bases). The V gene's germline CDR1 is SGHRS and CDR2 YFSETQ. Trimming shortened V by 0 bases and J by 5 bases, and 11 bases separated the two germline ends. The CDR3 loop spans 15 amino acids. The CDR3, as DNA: TGCGCCAGCAGCTTGGGCGGGGGGGAAAATGAAAAACTGTTTTTT. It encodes CASSLGGGENEKLFF. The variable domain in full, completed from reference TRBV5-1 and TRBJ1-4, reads KAGVTQTPRYLIKTRGQQVTLSCSPISGHRSVSWYQQTPGQGLQFLFEYFSETQRNKGNFPGRFSGRQFSNSRSEMNVSTLELGDSALYLCASSLGGGENEKLFFGSGTQLSVL.

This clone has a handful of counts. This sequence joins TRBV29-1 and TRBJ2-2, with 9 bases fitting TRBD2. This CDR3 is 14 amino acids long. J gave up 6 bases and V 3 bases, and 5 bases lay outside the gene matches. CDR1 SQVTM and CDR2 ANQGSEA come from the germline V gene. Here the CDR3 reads CSVEPAGGPGELFF. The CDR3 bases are TGCAGCGTTGAGCCGGCGGGGGGGCCCGGGGAGCTGTTTTTT.

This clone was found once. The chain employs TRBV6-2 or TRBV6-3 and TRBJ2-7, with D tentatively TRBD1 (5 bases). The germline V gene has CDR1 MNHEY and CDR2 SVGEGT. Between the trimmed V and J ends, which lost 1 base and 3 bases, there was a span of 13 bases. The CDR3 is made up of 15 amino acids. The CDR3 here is CASSYWGQSSYEQYF. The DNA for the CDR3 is TGTGCCAGCAGTTACTGGGGCCAGTCTAGCTACGAGCAGTACTTC.